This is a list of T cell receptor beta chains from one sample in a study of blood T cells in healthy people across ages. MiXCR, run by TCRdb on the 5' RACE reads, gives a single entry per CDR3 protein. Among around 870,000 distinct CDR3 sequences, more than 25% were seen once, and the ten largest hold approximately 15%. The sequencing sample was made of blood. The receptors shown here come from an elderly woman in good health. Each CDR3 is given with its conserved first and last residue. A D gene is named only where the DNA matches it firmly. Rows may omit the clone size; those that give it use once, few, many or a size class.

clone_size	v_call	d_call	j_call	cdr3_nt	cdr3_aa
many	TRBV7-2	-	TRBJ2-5	TGTGCCAGCAGCACGGGACCCACCGAGACCCAGTACTTC	CASSTGPTETQYF
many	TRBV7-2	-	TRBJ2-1	TGTGCCAGCAGCCCCCAGGGGGGCCTCAATGAGCAGTTCTTC	CASSPQGGLNEQFF
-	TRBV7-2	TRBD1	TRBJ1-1	TGTGCCAGCAGGGCCGGGACAGGGGGCACTGAAGCTTTCTTT	CASRAGTGGTEAFF
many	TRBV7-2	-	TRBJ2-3	TGTGCCAGCAGCATGTCCGCGGATACGCAGTATTTT	CASSMSADTQYF
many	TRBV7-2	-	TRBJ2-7	TGTGCCAGCAGCCAGGCTGGGGTGGGTCGCGAGCAGTACTTC	CASSQAGVGREQYF
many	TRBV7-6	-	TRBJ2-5	TGCGCCAGCAGCTTAACCCCCGGACTACAAGAGACCCAGTACTTC	CASSLTPGLQETQYF
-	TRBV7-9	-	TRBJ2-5	TGTGCCAGCAGCTTTAGGGAGACCCAGTGCTTC	CASSFRETQCF
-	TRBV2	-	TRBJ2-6	TGTGCCAGCAGTCGCCCCCCTGACGGAGGGCTTGGGGCCAACGTCCTGACTTTC	CASSRPPDGGLGANVLTF
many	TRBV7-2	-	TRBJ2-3	TGTGCCAGCAGCTCCCCCACAGATACGCAGTATTTT	CASSSPTDTQYF
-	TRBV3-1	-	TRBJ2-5	TGTGCCAGCAGCCACCTCGGCCGGGCAGAGGCCCAGTACTTC	CASSHLGRAEAQYF
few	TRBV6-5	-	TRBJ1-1	TGTGCCAGCAGTTACTCAGGACCCCCGAACACTGAAGCTTTCTTT	CASSYSGPPNTEAFF
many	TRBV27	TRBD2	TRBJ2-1	TGTGCCAGCAGTTACTTGACTAGCGGGGGGCTGGAGCAGTTCTTC	CASSYLTSGGLEQFF
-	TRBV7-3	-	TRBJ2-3	TGTGCCAGCAGCTTAGCTCTCTTCCCCGATACGCAGTATTTT	CASSLALFPDTQYF
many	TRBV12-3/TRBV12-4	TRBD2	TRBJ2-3	TGTGCCAGCAGCCAGGGACTAGCGGAGGGCACAGATACGCAGTATTTT	CASSQGLAEGTDTQYF
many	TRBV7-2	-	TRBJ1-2	TGTGCCAGCAGGTGGGGGGGAACTAACTATGGCTACACCTTC	CASRWGGTNYGYTF
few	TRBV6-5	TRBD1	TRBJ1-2	TGTGCCAGCAGTTCGACAGGGAAAAACTATGGCTGCACCTTC	CASSSTGKNYGCTF
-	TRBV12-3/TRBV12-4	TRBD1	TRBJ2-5	TGTGCCAGCAGTTCCCGGGACAGGTGGTGGGAGACCCAGTACTTC	CASSSRDRWWETQYF